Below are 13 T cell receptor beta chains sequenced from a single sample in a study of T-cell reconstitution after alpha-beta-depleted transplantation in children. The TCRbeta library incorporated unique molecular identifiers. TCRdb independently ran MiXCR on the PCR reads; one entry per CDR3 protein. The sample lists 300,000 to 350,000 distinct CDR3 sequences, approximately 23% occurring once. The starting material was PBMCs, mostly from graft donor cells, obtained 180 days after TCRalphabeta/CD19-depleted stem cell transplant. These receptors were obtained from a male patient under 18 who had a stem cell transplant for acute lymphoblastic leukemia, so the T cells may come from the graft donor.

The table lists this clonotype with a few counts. The CDR3 region is CASSAPPRSKALMKPGELFF. The CDR3 bases are TGTGCCAGCAGCGCCCCACCGAGATCAAAGGCCCTTATGAAACCCGGGGAGCTGTTTTTT. This sequence joins TRBV9 and TRBJ2-2; D call uncertain. The CDR3 is made up of 20 amino acids. Germline V CDR1 and CDR2: SGDLS, YYNGEE. Trimming took off 3 bases at V and 6 bases at J, with 30 bases between the two ends.

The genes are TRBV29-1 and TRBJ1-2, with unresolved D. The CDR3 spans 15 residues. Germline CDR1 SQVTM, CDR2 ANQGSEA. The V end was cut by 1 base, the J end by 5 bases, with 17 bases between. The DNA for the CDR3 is TGCAGCGTTGAAGGCGTGGAGGGCCCCGGGTATGGCTACACCTTC. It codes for CSVEGVEGPGYGYTF.

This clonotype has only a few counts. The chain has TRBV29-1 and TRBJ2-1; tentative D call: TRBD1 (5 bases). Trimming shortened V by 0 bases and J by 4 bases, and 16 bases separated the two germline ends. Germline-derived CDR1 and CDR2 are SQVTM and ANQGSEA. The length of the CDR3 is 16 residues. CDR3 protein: CSVEEGAIRIYNEQFF. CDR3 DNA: TGCAGCGTTGAAGAAGGGGCGATCCGAATATACAATGAGCAGTTCTTC.

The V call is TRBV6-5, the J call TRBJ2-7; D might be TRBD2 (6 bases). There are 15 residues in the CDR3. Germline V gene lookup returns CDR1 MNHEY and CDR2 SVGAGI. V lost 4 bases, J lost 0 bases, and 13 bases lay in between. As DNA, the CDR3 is TGTGCCAGCAGTTCCCCTAGGAGGGCCTCCTACGAGCAGTACTTC. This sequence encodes CASSSPRRASYEQYF.

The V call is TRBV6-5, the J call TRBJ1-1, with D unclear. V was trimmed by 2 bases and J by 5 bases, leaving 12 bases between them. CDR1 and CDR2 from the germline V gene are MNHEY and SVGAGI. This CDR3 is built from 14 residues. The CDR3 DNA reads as TGTGCCAGCAGTTACACGGGCAGATGGACTGAAGCTTTCTTT. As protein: CASSYTGRWTEAFF.

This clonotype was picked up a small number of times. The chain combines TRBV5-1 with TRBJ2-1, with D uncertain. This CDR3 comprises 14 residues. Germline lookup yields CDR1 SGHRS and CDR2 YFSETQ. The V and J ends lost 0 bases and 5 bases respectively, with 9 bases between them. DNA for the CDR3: TGCGCCAGCAGCTTGGGACAAAGCCACAATGAGCAGTTCTTC. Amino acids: CASSLGQSHNEQFF. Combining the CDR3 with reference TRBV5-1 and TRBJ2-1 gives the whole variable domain KAGVTQTPRYLIKTRGQQVTLSCSPISGHRSVSWYQQTPGQGLQFLFEYFSETQRNKGNFPGRFSGRQFSNSRSEMNVSTLELGDSALYLCASSLGQSHNEQFFGPGTRLTVL.

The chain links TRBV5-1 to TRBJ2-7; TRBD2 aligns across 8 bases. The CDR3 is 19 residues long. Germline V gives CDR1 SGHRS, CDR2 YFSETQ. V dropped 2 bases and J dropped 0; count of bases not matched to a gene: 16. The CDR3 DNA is TGCGCCAGCAGCTTTCTCACGGGAGGGCTCTACCGTGCCTCCTACGAGCAGTACTTC. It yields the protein CASSFLTGGLYRASYEQYF. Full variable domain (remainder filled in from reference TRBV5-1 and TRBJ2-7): KAGVTQTPRYLIKTRGQQVTLSCSPISGHRSVSWYQQTPGQGLQFLFEYFSETQRNKGNFPGRFSGRQFSNSRSEMNVSTLELGDSALYLCASSFLTGGLYRASYEQYFGPGTRLTVT.

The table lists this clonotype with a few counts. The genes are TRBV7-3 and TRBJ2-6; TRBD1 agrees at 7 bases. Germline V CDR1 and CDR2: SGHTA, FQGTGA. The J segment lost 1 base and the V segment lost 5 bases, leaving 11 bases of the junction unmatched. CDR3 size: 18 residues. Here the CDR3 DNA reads TGTGCCAGCAGCCCAAGGACAGGAGCTTCTTCTGGGGCCAACGTCCTGACTTTC. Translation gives CASSPRTGASSGANVLTF. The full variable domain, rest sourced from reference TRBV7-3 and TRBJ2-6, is GAGVSQTPSNKVTEKGKYVELRCDPISGHTALYWYRQSLGQGPEFLIYFQGTGAADDSGLPNDRFFAVRPEGSVSTLKIQRTERGDSAVYLCASSPRTGASSGANVLTFGAGSRLTVL.

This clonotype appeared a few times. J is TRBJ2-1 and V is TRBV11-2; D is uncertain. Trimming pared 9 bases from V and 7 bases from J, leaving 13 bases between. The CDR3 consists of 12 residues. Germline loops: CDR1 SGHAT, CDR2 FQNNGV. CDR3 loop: CASGHMGNEQFF. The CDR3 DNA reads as TGTGCCAGTGGCCACATGGGGAATGAGCAGTTCTTC.

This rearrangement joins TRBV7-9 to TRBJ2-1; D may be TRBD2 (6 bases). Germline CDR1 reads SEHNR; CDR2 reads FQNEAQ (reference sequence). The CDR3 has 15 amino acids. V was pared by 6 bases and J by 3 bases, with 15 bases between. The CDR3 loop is CASSPPSVIYNEQFF. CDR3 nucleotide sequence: TGTGCCAGCAGTCCACCTAGCGTGATCTACAATGAGCAGTTCTTC.

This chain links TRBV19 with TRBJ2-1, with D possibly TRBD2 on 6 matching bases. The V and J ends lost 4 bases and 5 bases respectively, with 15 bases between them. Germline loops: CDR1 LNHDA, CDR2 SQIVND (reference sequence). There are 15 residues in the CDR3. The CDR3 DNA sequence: TGTGCCAGTAGTACCCCGGGACTCCCGGACAATGAGCAGTTCTTC. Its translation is CASSTPGLPDNEQFF.

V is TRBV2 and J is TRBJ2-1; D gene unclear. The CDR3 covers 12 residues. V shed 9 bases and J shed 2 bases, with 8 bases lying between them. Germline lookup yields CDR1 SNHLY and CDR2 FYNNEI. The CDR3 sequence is CASDGPYNEQFF. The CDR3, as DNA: TGTGCCAGTGACGGTCCCTACAATGAGCAGTTCTTC.

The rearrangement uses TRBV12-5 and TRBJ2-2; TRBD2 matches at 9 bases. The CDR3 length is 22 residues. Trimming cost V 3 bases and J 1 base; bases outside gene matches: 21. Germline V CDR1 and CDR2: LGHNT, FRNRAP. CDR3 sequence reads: CASGFWVRDLASGKMNTGELFF. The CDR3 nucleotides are TGTGCTAGTGGTTTTTGGGTTCGGGACCTAGCTAGCGGGAAAATGAACACCGGGGAGCTGTTTTTT.